The clone carrying this TCR beta chain has at least ten counts. Its antigen is not known. This entry comes from a study of T-cell reconstitution after alpha-beta-depleted transplantation in children. Study findings and constraints: For some patients, TCRbeta diversity was high at day 60 because of recipient T cells and thymic progenitors that survived. The origin of alpha-beta T cells about two months after transplant was reportedly several hundred expanded graft clones. It was newly produced T cells that mostly accounted for T-cell counts and diversity one year after transplant.

Unique molecular identifiers were built into the TCRbeta library. TCRdb passed the PCR reads through MiXCR, listing each CDR3 protein once. The table includes hundreds of thousands of distinct CDR3 sequences, around 23% detected once. The germline CDR1 and CDR2 sequences are MNHEY and SVGAGI. V lost 2 bases, J lost 1 base, and 16 bases lay in between. This CDR3 has 17 residues. The genes are TRBV6-5 and TRBJ2-3; possible D gene TRBD2, 5 bases. Sequences were derived from PBMCs, mostly from graft donor cells, sampled 360 days after TCRalphabeta/CD19-depleted stem cell transplant. The clonotype was recovered from a boy under two years old who had a stem cell transplant for acute myeloid leukemia, so the T cells may come from the graft donor. The CDR3 coding sequence is TGTGCCAGCAGTTACCGGAGGTTTACGGGCGGCACAGATACGCAGTATTTT. It translates to CASSYRRFTGGTDTQYF.